The present entry profiles one TCR beta chain with its context. The antigen remains undetermined. Using its own MiXCR run on the 5' RACE reads, TCRdb lists one record per CDR3 protein. This table holds hundreds of thousands of distinct CDR3 sequences, approximately 12% found once. This CDR3 region has 16 residues. V shed 2 bases, J shed 6 bases, and the junction held 10 bases outside the gene matches. CDR1 and CDR2 (germline): SGHRS, YFSETQ. This entry comes from a study of CD8 T cells in ankylosing spondylitis. Study-level results: Ankylosing spondylitis blood appeared to be characterized by a TCR beta motif of eight highly homologous variants.

The chain combines TRBV5-1 with TRBJ2-3; 9 nucleotides line up with TRBD1. The TCR was taken from a male donor with ankylosing spondylitis. The sample taken for sequencing was blood, either unsorted or a sorted T cell fraction (not recorded which). The chain's CDR3 is CASSLQPGQGSDTQYF. The CDR3 coding sequence is TGCGCCAGCAGCTTACAACCGGGACAGGGATCCGATACGCAGTATTTT.